This section outlines one T cell receptor beta chain sequence together with its context. Its antigen is as yet unknown. The data derive from a study of cytomegalovirus exposure and HLA in healthy donors. Notes on the study in general: Most subjects had HLA-A and HLA-B alleles reportedly predicted accurately by TCR beta sequences.

The primer mix had 60 Vbeta and 13 Jbeta primers. Profiled with immunoSEQ multiplex PCR; TCRdb holds only in-frame clones, not every one. This table holds 35,000 to 40,000 clones, around 70% found once. This CDR3 is 14 amino acids long. Trimming removed 3 bases at V and 2 bases at J, with 11 bases between. The germline V gene has CDR1 GTSNPN and CDR2 SVGIG (reference sequence). The chain joins TRBV30 to TRBJ1-3, with TRBD1 as a possible D gene (5 bases). This TCR derives from a man aged 30 to 45 in good health and CMV-seronegative. Input material: PBMCs. CDR3 bases: TGTGCCTGGAGCCGCGGGGCGACTGGAAACACCATATATTTT. This sequence encodes CAWSRGATGNTIYF.